A selection of T cell receptor beta chains follows, all from one sample in a study of T cell repertoires in cytomegalovirus infection. TCRdb re-derived calls from the reads in MiXCR, one entry per CDR3 protein. The data hold a few hundred thousand distinct CDR3 sequences, with 40% observed a single time. These receptors are not linked to any known antigen. Specimen: cultured PBMCs, collected from culture after CMV antigen stimulation. Receptor source: a human donor in good health (CMV status not recorded). Some clones in this sample may be carry-over from other donors' samples. Each CDR3 is given with its conserved first and last residue. A D gene is named only where the DNA matches it firmly. Clone size is shown for a subset of rows, as once, few, many or a class of expanded clone.

V	J	D	size	CDR3	DNA
TRBV4-3	TRBJ1-6	NA	NA	CASSQGFSGGANSPLHF	TGCGCCAGCAGCCAAGGATTTTCCGGCGGAGCAAATTCACCCCTCCACTTT
TRBV12-3/TRBV12-4	TRBJ1-1	TRBD1	few	CASTTQGAAGTEAFF	TGTGCCAGCACTACCCAGGGGGCTGCGGGCACTGAAGCTTTCTTT
TRBV7-2	TRBJ1-1	TRBD1	NA	CASSSRTGKNTEAFF	TGTGCCAGCAGCTCGAGGACAGGGAAGAACACTGAAGCTTTCTTT
TRBV19	TRBJ1-1	TRBD1	few	CASSTGTGKPEAFF	TGTGCCAGTAGTACCGGGACAGGGAAACCTGAAGCTTTCTTT
TRBV19	TRBJ1-4	NA	NA	CASSLTFREEKLFF	TGTGCCAGTAGTTTGACCTTCAGGGAGGAAAAACTGTTTTTT
TRBV7-9	TRBJ2-3	TRBD1	few	CASSLGTGFPYF	TGTGCCAGCAGCCTCGGGACAGGGTTTCCGTATTTT
TRBV20-1	TRBJ2-5	TRBD1	NA	CSARIPGGGETQYF	TGCAGTGCTAGGATACCAGGGGGCGGTGAGACCCAGTACTTC
TRBV7-8	TRBJ2-6	NA	NA	CASSLGRTLTGANVLTF	TGTGCCAGCAGCTTAGGGCGCACCTTAACTGGGGCCAACGTCCTGACTTTC
TRBV11-3	TRBJ2-1	TRBD2	few	CASSLGTSGSEYNEQFF	TGTGCCAGCAGCTTAGGGACTAGCGGGAGCGAATACAATGAGCAGTTCTTC
TRBV7-8	TRBJ2-7	NA	many	CASSFNYEQYF	TGTGCCAGCAGCTTTAACTACGAGCAGTACTTC
TRBV5-6	TRBJ2-3	TRBD2	many	CASSLLRGGRKQYF	TGTGCCAGCAGCTTGCTCCGGGGGGGCCGGAAGCAGTATTTT
TRBV28	TRBJ2-7	TRBD1	NA	CASSFGDRASSRYF	TGTGCCAGCAGTTTTGGGGACAGGGCCTCCTCCAGGTACTTC
TRBV14	TRBJ2-2	TRBD1	NA	CASSRYGTVSPGELFF	TGTGCCAGCAGCCGCTATGGGACAGTCTCCCCCGGGGAGCTGTTTTTT
TRBV6-6	TRBJ2-1	NA	NA	CASRVRDRTHEQFF	TGTGCCAGCAGAGTCCGGGATCGGACCCATGAGCAGTTCTTC
TRBV12-3/TRBV12-4	TRBJ2-1	NA	NA	CASSHTSSSYNEQFF	TGTGCCAGCAGCCACACTAGCAGCTCCTACAATGAGCAGTTCTTC
TRBV12-3/TRBV12-4	TRBJ2-7	TRBD2	few	CASSLTLGGYEQYF	TGTGCCAGCAGTTTAACGCTGGGGGGGTACGAGCAGTACTTC
TRBV18	TRBJ1-3	NA	NA	CASSPTGLSGNTIYF	TGTGCCAGCTCACCCACGGGCCTCTCTGGAAACACCATATATTTT